This is a list of T cell receptor beta chains from one sample in a study of blood T cell repertoires in COVID-19. Produced via immunoSEQ multiplex PCR; TCRdb's table is partial and in-frame only. Of about 100,000 clones listed, 85% to 90% are singletons. Sequencing used peripheral blood. The source is a human donor in a cohort sampled during active COVID-19. The CDR3 runs from the conserved cysteine through the conserved F or W. Fields, in order: J gene, clone size, V gene, D gene, CDR3 protein, CDR3 DNA. A D gene is named only where the DNA matches it firmly. Rows give clone size only sometimes, using once, few, many, or a class for an expanded clone.

j_gene: TRBJ1-1
abundance: .
v_gene: TRBV27
d_gene: .
CDR3aa: CASRGYGNTEAFF
CDR3nt: TGTGCCAGCAGGGGCTACGGGAACACTGAAGCTTTCTTT

j_gene: TRBJ1-6
abundance: .
v_gene: TRBV6-5
d_gene: TRBD1
CDR3aa: CASSYIPGTGRSPLHF
CDR3nt: TGTGCCAGCAGTTATATCCCCGGGACAGGACGGTCACCCCTCCACTTT

j_gene: TRBJ2-2
abundance: .
v_gene: TRBV29-1
d_gene: TRBD1
CDR3aa: CSVAETGGFQGGELFF
CDR3nt: TGCAGCGTTGCGGAGACAGGGGGCTTTCAGGGCGGGGAGCTGTTTTTT

j_gene: TRBJ1-5
abundance: .
v_gene: TRBV4-2
d_gene: .
CDR3aa: CASSLQKNNQPQHF
CDR3nt: TGTGCCAGCAGCCTCCAGAAAAACAATCAGCCCCAGCATTTT

j_gene: TRBJ1-5
abundance: .
v_gene: TRBV28
d_gene: .
CDR3aa: CASSPADSYLVNQPQHF
CDR3nt: TGTGCCAGCAGTCCGGCTGACAGCTACTTAGTTAATCAGCCCCAGCATTTT

j_gene: TRBJ1-2
abundance: .
v_gene: TRBV19
d_gene: .
CDR3aa: CASSSATANYGYTF
CDR3nt: TGTGCCAGTAGTTCGGCCACAGCTAACTATGGCTACACCTTC

j_gene: TRBJ2-2
abundance: .
v_gene: TRBV6-2/TRBV6-3
d_gene: .
CDR3aa: CASSYRPWQRTGELFF
CDR3nt: TGTGCCAGCAGTTACCGTCCTTGGCAGCGCACCGGGGAGCTGTTTTTT

j_gene: TRBJ2-2
abundance: once
v_gene: TRBV19
d_gene: .
CDR3aa: CASGTLNTGELFF
CDR3nt: TGTGCCAGTGGGACACTGAACACCGGGGAGCTGTTTTTT

j_gene: TRBJ1-5
abundance: .
v_gene: TRBV12-3/TRBV12-4
d_gene: .
CDR3aa: CASSSFEGQPQHF
CDR3nt: TGTGCCAGCAGTTCTTTTGAGGGACAGCCCCAGCATTTT

j_gene: TRBJ1-2
abundance: .
v_gene: TRBV7-9
d_gene: .
CDR3aa: CASSRSESPNYGYTF
CDR3nt: TGTGCCAGCAGCCGAAGCGAAAGTCCTAACTATGGCTACACCTTC

j_gene: TRBJ2-7
abundance: once
v_gene: TRBV24-1
d_gene: .
CDR3aa: CATSGGFGEQYF
CDR3nt: TGTGCCACCAGTGGCGGGTTCGGCGAGCAGTACTTC

j_gene: TRBJ2-7
abundance: .
v_gene: TRBV5-1
d_gene: TRBD2
CDR3aa: CASSWSSSGSSYEQYF
CDR3nt: TGCGCCAGCAGCTGGAGCTCTAGCGGGTCCTCCTACGAGCAGTACTTC

j_gene: TRBJ2-1
abundance: .
v_gene: TRBV4-1
d_gene: .
CDR3aa: CASSLISGEQFF
CDR3nt: TGCGCCAGCAGCCTAATCAGCGGGGAGCAGTTCTTC

j_gene: TRBJ1-5
abundance: .
v_gene: TRBV28
d_gene: TRBD1
CDR3aa: CASRRQGGGQPQHF
CDR3nt: TGTGCCAGCAGGCGTCAGGGGGGAGGTCAGCCCCAGCATTTT

j_gene: TRBJ2-5
abundance: .
v_gene: TRBV3-1/TRBV3-2
d_gene: .
CDR3aa: CASRDSSGLRQETQYF
CDR3nt: TGTGCCAGCAGAGATTCCTCGGGACTTCGACAAGAGACCCAGTACTTC

j_gene: TRBJ1-6
abundance: .
v_gene: TRBV7-2
d_gene: TRBD1
CDR3aa: CASSWGQLVGSPLHF
CDR3nt: TGTGCCAGCAGCTGGGGACAGCTAGTTGGATCACCCCTCCACTTT

j_gene: TRBJ1-4
abundance: .
v_gene: TRBV4-2
d_gene: .
CDR3aa: CASSQGDEVIDEKLFF
CDR3nt: TGTGCCAGCAGCCAGGGAGATGAGGTCATAGATGAAAAACTGTTTTTT

j_gene: TRBJ1-5
abundance: .
v_gene: TRBV7-2
d_gene: .
CDR3aa: CASSPWGGGEPQHF
CDR3nt: TGTGCCAGCAGCCCCTGGGGGGGAGGAGAGCCCCAGCATTTT

j_gene: TRBJ2-4
abundance: .
v_gene: TRBV3-1/TRBV3-2
d_gene: .
CDR3aa: CASSQNSKNIQYF
CDR3nt: TGTGCCAGCAGCCAAAACAGCAAAAACATTCAGTACTTC

j_gene: TRBJ2-7
abundance: .
v_gene: TRBV27
d_gene: .
CDR3aa: CASSLTGGVFYEQYF
CDR3nt: TGTGCCAGCAGTCTCACGGGGGGCGTATTCTACGAGCAGTACTTC

j_gene: TRBJ1-3
abundance: .
v_gene: TRBV7-2
d_gene: .
CDR3aa: CASSLAQGVGNTIYF
CDR3nt: TGTGCCAGCAGCTTAGCGCAGGGCGTTGGAAACACCATATATTTT

j_gene: TRBJ1-3
abundance: once
v_gene: TRBV3-1/TRBV3-2
d_gene: TRBD1
CDR3aa: CASSHETGVGNTIYF
CDR3nt: TGTGCCAGCAGCCATGAGACAGGGGTTGGAAACACCATATATTTT

j_gene: TRBJ1-5
abundance: .
v_gene: TRBV4-1
d_gene: .
CDR3aa: CASSQEVPFYSNQPQHF
CDR3nt: TGCGCCAGCAGCCAAGAGGTACCGTTCTATAGCAATCAGCCCCAGCATTTT

j_gene: TRBJ1-5
abundance: .
v_gene: TRBV7-8
d_gene: TRBD1
CDR3aa: CASSYHPDRGNQPQHF
CDR3nt: TGTGCCAGCAGCTACCACCCGGACAGGGGCAATCAGCCCCAGCATTTT

j_gene: TRBJ2-7
abundance: once
v_gene: TRBV7-2
d_gene: TRBD2
CDR3aa: CASSSSGGGSEQYF
CDR3nt: TGTGCCAGCAGCTCTAGCGGGGGGGGTTCCGAGCAGTACTTC

j_gene: TRBJ2-7
abundance: .
v_gene: TRBV28
d_gene: TRBD1
CDR3aa: CASTPAQGAVHEQYF
CDR3nt: TGTGCCAGCACTCCCGCCCAGGGGGCAGTACACGAGCAGTACTTC

j_gene: TRBJ2-7
abundance: .
v_gene: TRBV11-2
d_gene: TRBD2
CDR3aa: CASSFGLAGVNEQYF
CDR3nt: TGTGCCAGCAGCTTTGGACTAGCGGGAGTCAACGAGCAGTACTTC

j_gene: TRBJ1-3
abundance: once
v_gene: TRBV6-5
d_gene: .
CDR3aa: CASSRLGNTIYF
CDR3nt: TGTGCCAGCAGCAGATTAGGAAACACCATATATTTT

j_gene: TRBJ2-7
abundance: .
v_gene: TRBV28
d_gene: TRBD2
CDR3aa: CASRLSGSVYEQYF
CDR3nt: TGTGCCAGCAGGCTTAGCGGGAGTGTATACGAGCAGTACTTC

j_gene: TRBJ2-6
abundance: .
v_gene: TRBV24-1
d_gene: TRBD1
CDR3aa: CATSDPYRGPGANVLTF
CDR3nt: TGTGCCACCAGTGATCCCTACAGGGGTCCTGGGGCCAACGTCCTGACTTTC

j_gene: TRBJ2-7
abundance: .
v_gene: TRBV30
d_gene: TRBD1
CDR3aa: CAWSPGGGYEQYF
CDR3nt: TGTGCCTGGAGTCCAGGGGGTGGCTACGAGCAGTACTTC

j_gene: TRBJ2-7
abundance: .
v_gene: TRBV7-9
d_gene: .
CDR3aa: CASSLVPGHEQYF
CDR3nt: TGTGCCAGCAGCTTAGTACCAGGCCACGAGCAGTACTTC

j_gene: TRBJ2-7
abundance: .
v_gene: TRBV5-6
d_gene: TRBD2
CDR3aa: CASSLPRASGRDEQYF
CDR3nt: TGTGCCAGCAGCTTACCTCGGGCTAGCGGGAGGGACGAGCAGTACTTC

j_gene: TRBJ2-4
abundance: .
v_gene: TRBV19
d_gene: .
CDR3aa: CASKEGVSQNIQYF
CDR3nt: TGTGCCAGTAAGGAAGGGGTTTCCCAAAACATTCAGTACTTC

j_gene: TRBJ2-5
abundance: .
v_gene: TRBV7-8
d_gene: TRBD1
CDR3aa: CASSFGQGSQTQYF
CDR3nt: TGTGCCAGCAGCTTCGGACAGGGGTCCCAGACCCAGTACTTC

j_gene: TRBJ2-7
abundance: .
v_gene: TRBV2
d_gene: .
CDR3aa: CASKNRDSSYEQYF
CDR3nt: TGTGCCAGCAAAAACCGGGACTCCTCCTACGAGCAGTACTTC

j_gene: TRBJ1-2
abundance: .
v_gene: TRBV5-1
d_gene: .
CDR3aa: CASSLAGNLGGYTF
CDR3nt: TGCGCCAGCAGCTTGGCCGGGAATCTTGGGGGCTACACCTTC

j_gene: TRBJ2-1
abundance: .
v_gene: TRBV30
d_gene: .
CDR3aa: CAWNRAGSYNEQFF
CDR3nt: TGTGCCTGGAACAGAGCGGGTTCCTACAATGAGCAGTTCTTC

j_gene: TRBJ1-5
abundance: .
v_gene: TRBV28
d_gene: .
CDR3aa: CASSFRHQGLDQPQHF
CDR3nt: TGTGCCAGCAGTTTTCGGCACCAGGGTCTCGATCAGCCCCAGCATTTT

j_gene: TRBJ1-6
abundance: .
v_gene: TRBV7-9
d_gene: .
CDR3aa: CASSSGVSSYNSPLHF
CDR3nt: TGTGCCAGCAGCTCCGGGGTGAGCTCCTATAATTCACCCCTCCACTTT

j_gene: TRBJ2-1
abundance: .
v_gene: TRBV24-1
d_gene: TRBD2
CDR3aa: CATSDFGLAKNNEQFF
CDR3nt: TGTGCCACCAGTGATTTTGGACTAGCGAAGAACAATGAGCAGTTCTTC

j_gene: TRBJ1-5
abundance: .
v_gene: TRBV18
d_gene: .
CDR3aa: CASSPEANQPQHF
CDR3nt: TGTGCCAGCTCACCCGAAGCAAATCAGCCCCAGCATTTT

j_gene: TRBJ2-1
abundance: .
v_gene: TRBV5-1
d_gene: .
CDR3aa: CASSLGERYNEQFF
CDR3nt: TGCGCCAGCAGCTTGGGGGAGCGATACAATGAGCAGTTCTTC

j_gene: TRBJ1-3
abundance: .
v_gene: TRBV28
d_gene: .
CDR3aa: CASSFNILRNTIYF
CDR3nt: TGTGCCAGCAGTTTTAATATTCTACGGAACACCATATATTTT

j_gene: TRBJ1-1
abundance: .
v_gene: TRBV5-1
d_gene: TRBD1
CDR3aa: CASSFGRGDTEAFF
CDR3nt: TGCGCCAGCAGCTTTGGCAGGGGGGACACTGAAGCTTTCTTT

j_gene: TRBJ1-4
abundance: once
v_gene: TRBV5-1
d_gene: TRBD1
CDR3aa: CASSFGQGGATNEKLFF
CDR3nt: TGCGCCAGCAGCTTCGGACAGGGAGGGGCAACTAATGAAAAACTGTTTTTT

j_gene: TRBJ2-4
abundance: .
v_gene: TRBV11-3
d_gene: TRBD2
CDR3aa: CASSPGRAKNIQYF
CDR3nt: TGTGCCAGCAGCCCCGGGAGGGCCAAAAACATTCAGTACTTC